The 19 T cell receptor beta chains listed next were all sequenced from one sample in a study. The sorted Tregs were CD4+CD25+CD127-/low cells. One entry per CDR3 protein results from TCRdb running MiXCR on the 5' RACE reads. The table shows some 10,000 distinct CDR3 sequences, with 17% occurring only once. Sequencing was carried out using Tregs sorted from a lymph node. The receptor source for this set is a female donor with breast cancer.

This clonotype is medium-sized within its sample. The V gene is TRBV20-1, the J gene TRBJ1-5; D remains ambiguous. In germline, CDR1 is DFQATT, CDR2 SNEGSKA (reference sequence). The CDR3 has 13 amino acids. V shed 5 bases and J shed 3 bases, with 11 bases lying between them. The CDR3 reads CSARVQPNQPQHF. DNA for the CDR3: TGCAGTGCTCGTGTACAGCCCAATCAGCCCCAGCATTTT.

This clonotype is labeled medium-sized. This chain's CDR3 is CASSGGFGTDTQYF. Written as DNA, the CDR3 is TGTGCCAGCAGCGGGGGATTTGGCACAGATACGCAGTATTTT. The chain is built from TRBV7-3 and TRBJ2-3, with D possibly being TRBD1 or TRBD2 (5 bases each). This CDR3 contains 14 residues. With 5 bases removed from V and 1 base from J, the gap between germline ends came to 10 bases. Looked up from germline, CDR1 is SGHTA and CDR2 is FQGTGA.

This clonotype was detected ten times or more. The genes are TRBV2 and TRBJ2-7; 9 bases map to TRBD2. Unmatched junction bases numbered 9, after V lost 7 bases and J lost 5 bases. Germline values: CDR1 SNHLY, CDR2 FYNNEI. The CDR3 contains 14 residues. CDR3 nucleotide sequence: TGTGCCAGCACCGTAGCGGGGGCTGGCAACGAGCAGTACTTC. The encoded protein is CASTVAGAGNEQYF.

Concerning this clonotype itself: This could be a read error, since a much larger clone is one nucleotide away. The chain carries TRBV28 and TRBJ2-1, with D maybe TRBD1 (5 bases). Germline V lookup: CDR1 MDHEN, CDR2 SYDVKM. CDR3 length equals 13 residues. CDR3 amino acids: CASGDSSYNEQCF. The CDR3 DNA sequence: TGTGCCAGCGGTGACAGCTCCTACAATGAGCAGTGCTTC.

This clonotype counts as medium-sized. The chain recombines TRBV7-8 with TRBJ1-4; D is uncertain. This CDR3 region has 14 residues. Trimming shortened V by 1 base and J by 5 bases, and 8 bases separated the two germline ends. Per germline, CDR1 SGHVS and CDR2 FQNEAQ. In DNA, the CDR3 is TGTGCCAGCAGCTTAGGGCCGAACAATGAAAAACTGTTTTTT. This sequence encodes CASSLGPNNEKLFF.

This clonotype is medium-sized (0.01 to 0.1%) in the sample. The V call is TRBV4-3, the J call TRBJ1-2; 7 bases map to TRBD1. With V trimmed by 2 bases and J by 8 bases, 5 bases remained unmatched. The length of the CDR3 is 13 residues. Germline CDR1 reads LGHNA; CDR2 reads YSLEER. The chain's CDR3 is CASSQRDSRGYTF. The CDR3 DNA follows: TGCGCCAGCAGCCAACGGGACAGTCGGGGCTACACCTTC.

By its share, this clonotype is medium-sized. CDR3 in amino acids: CASSRFGTGGDTQYF. In DNA, the CDR3 is TGTGCCAGCAGTCGCTTCGGGACAGGGGGAGATACGCAGTATTTT. The chain combines TRBV6-5 with TRBJ2-3; 11 positions agree with TRBD1. V lost 5 bases to trimming and J lost 5 bases; unmatched junction nucleotides: 6. The CDR3 consists of 15 residues. Germline assignment: CDR1 MNHEY and CDR2 SVGAGI.

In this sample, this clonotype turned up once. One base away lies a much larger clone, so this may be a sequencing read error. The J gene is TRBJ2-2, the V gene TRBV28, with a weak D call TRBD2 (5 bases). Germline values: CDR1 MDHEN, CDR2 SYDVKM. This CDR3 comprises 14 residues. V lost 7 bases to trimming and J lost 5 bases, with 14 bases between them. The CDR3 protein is CASTHGGRTGELFF. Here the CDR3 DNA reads TGTGCCAGCACCCATGGAGGAAGAACCGGGGAGCTGTTTTTT. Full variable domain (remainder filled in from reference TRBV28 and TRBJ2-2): DVKVTQSSRYLVKRTGEKVFLECVQDMDHENMFWYRQDPGLGLRLIYFSYDVKMKEKGDIPEGYSVSREKKERFSLILESASTNQTSMYLCASTHGGRTGELFFGEGSRLTVL.

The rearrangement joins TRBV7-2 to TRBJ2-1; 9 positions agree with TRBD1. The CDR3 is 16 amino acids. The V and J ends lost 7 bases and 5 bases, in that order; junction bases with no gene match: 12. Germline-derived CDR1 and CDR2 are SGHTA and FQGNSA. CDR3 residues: CASTPPGQGSHNEQFF. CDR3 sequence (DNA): TGTGCCAGCACCCCTCCGGGACAGGGCTCACACAATGAGCAGTTCTTC.

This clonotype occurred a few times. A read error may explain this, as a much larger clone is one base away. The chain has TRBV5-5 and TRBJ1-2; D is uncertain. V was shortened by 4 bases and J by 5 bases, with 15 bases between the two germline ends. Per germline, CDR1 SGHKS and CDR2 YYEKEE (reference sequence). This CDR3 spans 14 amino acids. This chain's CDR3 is CASSVGPATYGYTF. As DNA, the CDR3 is TGTGCCAGCAGCGTGGGCCCCGCGACTTATGGCTACACCTTC.

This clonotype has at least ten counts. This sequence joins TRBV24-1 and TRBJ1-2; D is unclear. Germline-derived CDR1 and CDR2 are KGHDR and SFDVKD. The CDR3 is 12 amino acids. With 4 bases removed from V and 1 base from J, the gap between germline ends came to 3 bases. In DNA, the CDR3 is TGTGCCACCAGTGACAGTAACTATGGCTACACCTTC. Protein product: CATSDSNYGYTF.

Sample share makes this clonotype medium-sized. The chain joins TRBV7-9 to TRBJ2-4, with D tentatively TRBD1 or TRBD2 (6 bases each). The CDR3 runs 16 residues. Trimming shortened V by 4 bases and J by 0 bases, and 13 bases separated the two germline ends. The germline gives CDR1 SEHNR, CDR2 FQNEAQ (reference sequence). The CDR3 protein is CASSWGAGLAKNIQYF. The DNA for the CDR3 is TGTGCCAGCAGCTGGGGGGCCGGTCTAGCCAAAAACATTCAGTACTTC.

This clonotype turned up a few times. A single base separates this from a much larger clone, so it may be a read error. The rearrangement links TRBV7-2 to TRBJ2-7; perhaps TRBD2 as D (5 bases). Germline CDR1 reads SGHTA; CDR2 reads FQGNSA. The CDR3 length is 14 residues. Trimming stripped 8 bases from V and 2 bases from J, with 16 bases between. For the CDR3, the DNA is TGTGCCAGCTCGGGGTATATGAAAACCTACGAGCAGTACTTC. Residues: CASSGYMKTYEQYF.

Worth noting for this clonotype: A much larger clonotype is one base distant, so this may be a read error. The CDR3 region is CACSLRGKESYEQYF. Written as DNA, the CDR3 is TGTGCCTGCAGCTTAAGGGGTAAAGAGTCCTACGAGCAGTACTTC. The rearrangement uses TRBV7-2 and TRBJ2-7; D is possibly TRBD1 (5 bases). Germline V CDR1 and CDR2: SGHTA, FQGNSA. This CDR3 is built from 15 residues.

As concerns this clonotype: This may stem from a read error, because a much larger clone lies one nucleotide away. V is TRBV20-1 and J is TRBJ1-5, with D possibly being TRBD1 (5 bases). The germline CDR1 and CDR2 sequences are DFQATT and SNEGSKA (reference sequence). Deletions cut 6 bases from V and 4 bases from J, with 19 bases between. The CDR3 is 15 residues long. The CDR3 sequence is CSARRAGELNQPQHF. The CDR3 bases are TGCAGTGCCCGCAGGGCGGGAGAGCTGAATCAGCCCCAGCATTTT.

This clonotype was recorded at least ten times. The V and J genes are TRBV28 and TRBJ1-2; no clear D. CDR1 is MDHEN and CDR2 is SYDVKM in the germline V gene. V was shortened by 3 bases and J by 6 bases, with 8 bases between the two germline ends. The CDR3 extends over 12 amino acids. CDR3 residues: CASSFWGDGYTF. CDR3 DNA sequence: TGTGCCAGCAGTTTTTGGGGTGATGGCTACACCTTC.

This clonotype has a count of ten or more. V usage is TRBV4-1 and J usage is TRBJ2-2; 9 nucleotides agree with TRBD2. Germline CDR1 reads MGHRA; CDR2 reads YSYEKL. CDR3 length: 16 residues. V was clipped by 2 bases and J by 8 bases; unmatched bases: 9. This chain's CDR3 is CASSQPGLAARGELFF. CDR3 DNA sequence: TGCGCCAGCAGCCAACCGGGACTAGCAGCGAGGGGGGAGCTGTTTTTT.

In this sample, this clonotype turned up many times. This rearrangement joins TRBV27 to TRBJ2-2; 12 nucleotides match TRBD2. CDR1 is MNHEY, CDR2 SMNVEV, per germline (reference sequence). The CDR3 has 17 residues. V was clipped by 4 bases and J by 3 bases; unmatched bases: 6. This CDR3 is CASSSTSGSFHTGELFF. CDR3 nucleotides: TGTGCCAGCAGTTCGACTAGCGGGAGCTTCCACACCGGGGAGCTGTTTTTT.

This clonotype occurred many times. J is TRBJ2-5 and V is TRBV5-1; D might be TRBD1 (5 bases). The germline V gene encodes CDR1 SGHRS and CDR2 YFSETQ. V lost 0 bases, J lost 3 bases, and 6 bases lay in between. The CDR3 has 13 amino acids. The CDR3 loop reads CASSLGGEETQYF. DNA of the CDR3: TGCGCCAGCAGCTTGGGGGGCGAAGAGACCCAGTACTTC. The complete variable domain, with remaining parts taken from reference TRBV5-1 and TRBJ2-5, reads KAGVTQTPRYLIKTRGQQVTLSCSPISGHRSVSWYQQTPGQGLQFLFEYFSETQRNKGNFPGRFSGRQFSNSRSEMNVSTLELGDSALYLCASSLGGEETQYFGPGTRLLVL.